Listed below are T cell receptor beta chains from one sample, sequenced in a study of T cells in Graves' hyperthyroidism and ophthalmopathy. TCRdb itself ran the multiplex PCR reads through MiXCR, one entry per CDR3 protein. The sample lists about 210,000 distinct CDR3 sequences, about 16% seen once, with about 48% in the top ten. The sample taken for sequencing was blood. Receptor source: a man aged 40-55 years with Graves' hyperthyroidism. Each CDR3 is given with its conserved first and last residue. D genes are given only for firm matches. Clone sizes are shown as once, few, many or a size class.

-	TRBV11-2	many	TRBJ2-2	TGTGCCAGCAGCCTAGCCAACAGCCTCGGGGAGCTGTTTTTT	CASSLANSLGELFF
-	TRBV4-3	many	TRBJ1-5	TGCGCCAGCAGCCAAGATCCGGCAGGGACGCAGCCCCAGCATTTT	CASSQDPAGTQPQHF
TRBD1	TRBV30	many	TRBJ1-5	TGTGCCTGTGGACAGGGATGGCAGCCCCAGCATTTT	CACGQGWQPQHF
-	TRBV6-1	many	TRBJ1-2	TGTGCCAGCAGTGAATTCAGGGAGGATAACTATGGCTACACCTTC	CASSEFREDNYGYTF
-	TRBV5-1	many	TRBJ2-5	TGCGCCAGCAGCAAGGACACGGCGTCAGAGACCCAGTACTTC	CASSKDTASETQYF
-	TRBV27	many	TRBJ1-2	TGTGCCAGCAGTACGAGGTTGGGCTATGGCTACACCTTC	CASSTRLGYGYTF
-	TRBV3-1	many	TRBJ2-1	TGTGCCAGCAGCCAATCGATCTACAATGAGCAGTTCTTC	CASSQSIYNEQFF
-	TRBV5-1	many	TRBJ1-1	TGCGCCAGCAGCTTTGGAGCGAACACTGAAGCTTTCTTT	CASSFGANTEAFF
TRBD1	TRBV18	many	TRBJ2-3	TGTGCCAGCTCACCCGACAGGGGTAGGGCAGATACGCAGTATTTT	CASSPDRGRADTQYF
-	TRBV2	many	TRBJ1-6	TGTGCCAGCGGCGGACAGAGTAATTCACCCCTCCACTTT	CASGGQSNSPLHF
-	TRBV7-9	many	TRBJ1-1	TGTGCCAGCAGCTTAGTTGCTCGGTCGAACACTGAAGCTTTCTTT	CASSLVARSNTEAFF